Shown below are 26 T cell receptor beta chains from a single sample sequenced in a study of blood T cell repertoires in COVID-19. The method was immunoSEQ multiplex PCR; TCRdb's version includes in-frame clones alone and lacks a portion of them. The repertoire consists of approximately 240,000 clones, with roughly 84% occurring once and the leading ten covering roughly 3%. The sample consisted of peripheral blood. The receptor source for this set is a woman aged 25 to 39 who had recovered from COVID-19.

The chain carries TRBV24-1 and TRBJ2-1; 7 bases align to TRBD2. CDR3 length: 19 amino acids. Germline V gene data show CDR1 as KGHDR and CDR2 as SFDVKD. V shed 0 bases and J 5 bases; nucleotides not matched to a gene: 15. CDR3 loop: CATSDLQLNPASGDNEQFF. CDR3 DNA: TGTGCCACCAGTGATTTGCAATTAAACCCGGCTAGCGGCGACAATGAGCAGTTCTTC.

V is TRBV10-2 and J is TRBJ1-2; D perhaps matches TRBD1 (5 bases). The CDR3 runs to 12 residues. Germline assignment: CDR1 WSHSY and CDR2 SAAADI. V gave up 6 bases and J gave up 4 bases, with 9 bases separating them. CDR3 coding DNA: TGCGCCAGCAGGACTGACAGCTATGGCTACACCTTC. It translates to CASRTDSYGYTF.

This clone appeared a few times. This chain uses TRBV4-2 with TRBJ2-2, with 9 bases aligning to TRBD2. This CDR3 comprises 15 residues. Germline V CDR1 and CDR2: LGHNA, YNFKEQ. V trimming: 2 bases; J trimming: 5 bases; junction bases outside the gene matches: 3. This chain's CDR3 is CASSQRLAETGELFF. Here the CDR3 DNA reads TGTGCCAGCAGCCAAAGACTAGCGGAGACCGGGGAGCTGTTTTTT.

The gene calls are TRBV2 and TRBJ2-6; TRBD2 is a possible D gene (6 bases). This CDR3 comprises 18 residues. Germline CDR1 reads SNHLY; CDR2 reads FYNNEI. The ends were cut back, 5 bases at V and 0 bases at J, with 17 bases in the middle. This chain's CDR3 is CASSRRPGGDSGANVLTF. The CDR3 DNA sequence: TGTGCCAGCAGTAGGCGGCCAGGAGGGGACTCTGGGGCCAACGTCCTGACTTTC.

The chain links TRBV28 to TRBJ1-3; 8 bases are shared with TRBD1. CDR3 length: 19 amino acids. V lost 5 bases and J lost 0; bases outside the gene matches: 15. Per germline, CDR1 MDHEN and CDR2 SYDVKM. CDR3 protein: CASSAPGQVLIHSGNTIYF. In DNA, the CDR3 is TGTGCCAGCAGTGCGCCGGGACAGGTCCTTATCCACTCTGGAAACACCATATATTTT.

The V call is TRBV30, the J call TRBJ2-1; 7 nucleotides agree with TRBD2. Germline trimming cut 2 bases from V and 1 base from J; bases unmatched to any gene: 2. CDR1 GTSNPN and CDR2 SVGIG come from the germline V gene (reference sequence). The CDR3 consists of 14 residues. The CDR3 sequence: CAWSSGVSYNEQFF. The CDR3 coding sequence is TGTGCCTGGAGTAGCGGGGTATCCTACAATGAGCAGTTCTTC.

The chain links TRBV3-1 (or the pseudogene TRBV3-2) to TRBJ2-2; D is perhaps TRBD2 (6 bases). Germline-derived CDR1 and CDR2 are LGHDT and YNNKEL (reference sequence). The CDR3 runs to 16 residues. Between the trimmed V and J ends, which lost 7 bases and 4 bases, there was a span of 19 bases. The CDR3: CASTYRTTRGTGELFF. CDR3 nucleotides: TGTGCCAGCACCTATCGGACTACGCGAGGCACCGGGGAGCTGTTTTTT.

The gene calls are TRBV10-2 and TRBJ1-2; D gene ambiguous. The CDR3 length is 15 residues. V lost 0 bases and J lost 4, with 12 bases in between. Germline CDR1 reads WSHSY; CDR2 reads SAAADI. This CDR3 is CASSESRSLFYGYTF. As DNA, the CDR3 is TGCGCCAGCAGTGAGTCGAGATCCCTCTTCTATGGCTACACCTTC.

This rearrangement joins TRBV5-4 to TRBJ1-1; a possible D gene is TRBD1 (6 bases). The CDR3 spans 15 residues. The germline gives CDR1 SGHNT, CDR2 YYREEE (reference sequence). Trimming left V 1 base short and J 4 bases short, with 14 bases between. CDR3 in DNA: TGTGCCAGCAGCTTGTTTTCAGGGGCCGGCACTGAAGCTTTCTTT. Translating gives CASSLFSGAGTEAFF.

This sequence joins TRBV11-2 and TRBJ1-4; TRBD1 matches at 7 bases. This CDR3 region has 14 residues. V dropped 5 bases and J dropped 7; count of bases not matched to a gene: 7. The V gene's germline CDR1 is SGHAT and CDR2 FQNNGV. Here the CDR3 reads CASSPQGGTEKLFF. CDR3 sequence (DNA): TGTGCCAGCAGCCCCCAGGGGGGCACTGAAAAACTGTTTTTT.

The CDR3 reads CASSSWEYYTEAFF. CDR3 nucleotides: TGTGCCAGCAGCTCCTGGGAGTACTACACTGAAGCTTTCTTT. V usage is TRBV5-4 and J usage is TRBJ1-1; D is unclear. Germline V gene sequence: CDR1 SGHNT, CDR2 YYREEE (reference sequence). Deletions cut 3 bases from V and 3 bases from J, with 12 bases between. The CDR3 has 14 residues.

This rearrangement joins TRBV2 to TRBJ2-2, with 7 bases fitting TRBD1. Germline V lookup: CDR1 SNHLY, CDR2 FYNNEI. The junction had 3 bases not matched to a gene; V was cut back by 3 bases and J by 5 bases. The CDR3 length is 14 residues. CDR3 region: CASSDQGVTGELFF. CDR3 bases: TGTGCCAGCAGTGATCAGGGGGTAACCGGGGAGCTGTTTTTT. The full variable domain, in which reference TRBV2 and TRBJ2-2 provide the parts outside the CDR3, is EPEVTQTPSHQVTQMGQEVILRCVPISNHLYFYWYRQILGQKVEFLVSFYNNEISEKSEIFDDQFSVERPDGSNFTLKIRSTKLEDSAMYFCASSDQGVTGELFFGEGSRLTVL.

Notes on this clone: The sample contains more than one DNA sequence encoding this CDR3. The genes are TRBV5-4 and TRBJ1-1; 7 nucleotides line up with TRBD1. This CDR3 has 14 residues. The junction had 1 base not matched to a gene; V was cut back by 0 bases and J by 2 bases. CDR1 SGHNT and CDR2 YYREEE come from the germline V gene (reference sequence). The CDR3 sequence is CASSLDRGNTEAFF. DNA of the CDR3: TGTGCCAGCAGCTTGGACAGGGGTAACACTGAAGCTTTCTTT. Together with reference TRBV5-4 and TRBJ1-1, the CDR3 gives the full variable domain: ETGVTQSPTHLIKTRGQQVTLRCSSQSGHNTVSWYQQALGQGPQFIFQYYREEENGRGNFPPRFSGLQFPNYSSELNVNALELDDSALYLCASSLDRGNTEAFFGQGTRLTVV.

This chain connects TRBV18 to TRBJ2-7; 11 bases align to TRBD1. V dropped 3 bases and J dropped 4; count of bases not matched to a gene: 5. The V gene's germline CDR1 is KGHSH and CDR2 LQKENI. The CDR3 totals 15 residues. CDR3 amino acids: CASSPPGQGVYEQYF. As DNA, the CDR3 is TGTGCCAGCTCACCCCCGGGACAGGGGGTATACGAGCAGTACTTC.

This chain connects TRBV7-9 to TRBJ2-1; 11 nucleotides align to TRBD2. Germline loops: CDR1 SEHNR, CDR2 FQNEAQ (reference sequence). Trimming at V came to 7 bases and at J to 9 bases, leaving 11 bases not matched to a gene. CDR3 length: 15 amino acids. CDR3: CASILGLAEVGEQFF. The CDR3 nucleotides read TGTGCCAGCATCTTGGGACTAGCGGAGGTGGGTGAGCAGTTCTTC.

This clone has only a few counts. In the same sample, other DNA sequences code for this CDR3. The chain combines TRBV9 with TRBJ1-5; D may be TRBD1 (5 bases). Germline V gene data show CDR1 as SGDLS and CDR2 as YYNGEE. This CDR3 is built from 15 residues. Trimming shortened V by 0 bases and J by 1 base, and 8 bases separated the two germline ends. Here the CDR3 DNA reads TGTGCCAGCAGCGTAGGTCAGGGCAGCAATCAGCCCCAGCATTTT. Protein product: CASSVGQGSNQPQHF.

This chain links TRBV30 with TRBJ1-1; D remains unclear. Germline assignment: CDR1 GTSNPN and CDR2 SVGIG (reference sequence). V was pared by 5 bases and J by 12 bases, with 19 bases between. This CDR3 has 12 residues. The CDR3 loop reads CAWDTPPSNSFF. The CDR3, as DNA: TGTGCCTGGGATACTCCGCCATCGAACTCTTTCTTT.

V usage is TRBV28 and J usage is TRBJ1-5; 8 positions agree with TRBD1. The CDR3 spans 14 residues. Per the germline V gene, CDR1 is MDHEN and CDR2 is SYDVKM. Unmatched junction bases numbered 3, after V lost 4 bases and J lost 4 bases. As DNA, the CDR3 is TGTGCCAGCAGTTCGGACAGGGAGAATCAGCCCCAGCATTTT. It is translated as CASSSDRENQPQHF.

The chain combines TRBV5-4 with TRBJ2-3; 9 positions agree with TRBD1. This CDR3 spans 15 amino acids. The germline V gene encodes CDR1 SGHNT and CDR2 YYREEE (reference sequence). Trimming removed 4 bases from V and 4 bases from J; junction bases left unmatched: 7. CDR3 amino acids: CASSLDRGRADTQYF. In DNA, the CDR3 is TGTGCCAGCAGCCTAGACAGGGGGAGGGCAGATACGCAGTATTTT.

The chain carries TRBV30 and TRBJ1-2, with unresolved D. Germline assignment: CDR1 GTSNPN and CDR2 SVGIG (reference sequence). V was trimmed by 3 bases and J by 4 bases, leaving 9 bases between them. The CDR3 has 12 amino acids. CDR3 DNA sequence: TGTGCCTGGAGCTATAACGGCTATGGCTACACCTTC. Its protein product is CAWSYNGYGYTF.

The chain couples TRBV28 to TRBJ2-7; 9 bases agree with TRBD2. CDR1 MDHEN and CDR2 SYDVKM come from the germline V gene. Germline trimming cut 3 bases from V and 2 bases from J; bases unmatched to any gene: 8. CDR3 length equals 16 residues. Written as DNA, the CDR3 is TGTGCCAGCAGTTTTTCCCTAGCGGGACTAACCTACGAGCAGTACTTC. Amino acids: CASSFSLAGLTYEQYF.

The chain employs TRBV5-4 and TRBJ2-5; 8 nucleotides align to TRBD2. CDR1 SGHNT and CDR2 YYREEE come from the germline V gene (reference sequence). The CDR3 contains 16 residues. After removal of 0 bases from V and 2 bases from J, the junction contained 6 bases not matched to a gene. The CDR3 nucleotides read TGTGCCAGCAGCTTGGGGGGGACTAGGGGTCAAGAGACCCAGTACTTC. Protein sequence: CASSLGGTRGQETQYF.

V usage is TRBV19 and J usage is TRBJ1-2; 7 bases fit TRBD1. CDR1 is LNHDA and CDR2 is SQIVND in the germline V gene (reference sequence). The CDR3 has 15 amino acids. The ends lost 3 bases at V and 4 bases at J; junction bases unmatched: 8. DNA for the CDR3: TGTGCCAGTAGTATCGGACAGGAACTCACCTATGGCTACACCTTC. It encodes CASSIGQELTYGYTF.

The chain combines TRBV28 with TRBJ1-4; TRBD1 matches at 7 bases. CDR1 is MDHEN and CDR2 is SYDVKM in the germline V gene. J gave up 8 bases and V 6 bases, and 21 bases lay outside the gene matches. The CDR3 contains 18 residues. As DNA, the CDR3 is TGTGCCAGCAGGCCTTCGTTACCCCAACAGGGGAACAGGGAAAAACTGTTTTTT. Translation: CASRPSLPQQGNREKLFF.

This rearrangement joins TRBV30 to TRBJ2-5; a weak D match, TRBD2 (7 bases). V was cut by 0 bases and J by 7 bases, with 15 bases left in between. The CDR3 spans 14 residues. CDR1 is GTSNPN, CDR2 SVGIG, per germline (reference sequence). CDR3 DNA sequence: TGTGCCTGGAGTGTACTCGGAGGGGGGGGGACCCAGTACTTC. Translating it yields CAWSVLGGGGTQYF.

V and J are TRBV19 and TRBJ2-1; 7 positions match TRBD1. The CDR3 spans 12 residues. Per the germline V gene, CDR1 is LNHDA and CDR2 is SQIVND (reference sequence). V was pared by 6 bases and J by 10 bases, with 6 bases of the junction left unmatched. The CDR3 here is CASRSQGGEQFF. CDR3 DNA: TGTGCCAGTAGATCCCAAGGGGGCGAGCAGTTCTTC.